Below are 17 T cell receptor beta chains sequenced from a single sample in a study of blood T cell repertoires in COVID-19. Using immunoSEQ multiplex PCR, the repertoire was profiled, and TCRdb retains in-frame clones only, with some absent. In the table there are roughly 130,000 clones, about 90% of which are singletons. Sample: peripheral blood. These receptors came from a woman between 55 and 75 years old with acute or convalescent COVID-19.

For this clone: Other nucleotide sequences from this sample produce the same CDR3. The V call is TRBV29-1, the J call TRBJ2-3; D remains unclear. V was pared by 4 bases and J by 0 bases, with 5 bases between. From germline, CDR1 is SQVTM and CDR2 ANQGSEA. The CDR3 is 12 amino acids. This chain's CDR3 is CSVGRSTDTQYF. In DNA form, the CDR3 reads TGCAGCGTTGGTCGGAGCACAGATACGCAGTATTTT.

The genes are TRBV7-8 and TRBJ1-3; D gene ambiguous. Germline V gives CDR1 SGHVS, CDR2 FQNEAQ. CDR3 length equals 14 residues. The V and J ends lost 1 base and 4 bases respectively, with 8 bases between them. CDR3 DNA: TGTGCCAGCAGCTTAGGAACTAGGGGAAACACCATATATTTT. This sequence encodes CASSLGTRGNTIYF.

The J gene is TRBJ2-1, the V gene TRBV19; 13 nucleotides match TRBD2. Trimming cost V 1 base and J 8 bases; bases outside gene matches: 5. Germline CDR1 is LNHDA and CDR2 is SQIVND (reference sequence). The CDR3 length is 16 residues. The CDR3 nucleotides are TGTGCCAGTAGTATAGGAACTAGCGGGAGGGGCGATGAGCAGTTCTTC. Its protein is CASSIGTSGRGDEQFF.

This chain connects TRBV15 to TRBJ2-3, with 7 positions matching TRBD2. The V segment lost 1 base and the J segment 2 bases; nucleotides outside the gene matches: 15. Germline V gives CDR1 LNHNV, CDR2 YYDKDF (reference sequence). This CDR3 is built from 19 residues. The CDR3 region has the DNA TGTGCCACCAGCAGAGGGACTAGGCTTAGTCCCGGCTACACAGATACGCAGTATTTT. Protein: CATSRGTRLSPGYTDTQYF.

The chain is built from TRBV6-1 and TRBJ1-5; a possible D gene is TRBD1 (6 bases). Germline lookup yields CDR1 MNHNS and CDR2 SASEGT. This CDR3 is 15 amino acids long. Trimming took off 2 bases at V and 6 bases at J, with 14 bases between the two ends. For the CDR3, the DNA is TGTGCCAGCAGTGAAATTCTGGGGGCGAGTCAGCCCCAGCATTTT. Residues: CASSEILGASQPQHF.

In regard to this clone: Additional DNA sequences in this sample encode the identical CDR3. The chain combines TRBV15 with TRBJ2-3, with 7 bases identical to TRBD1. CDR1 and CDR2 (germline): LNHNV, YYDKDF (reference sequence). V dropped 2 bases and J dropped 1; count of bases not matched to a gene: 3. The CDR3 totals 15 residues. This chain's CDR3 is CATSRRTGGTDTQYF. CDR3 in DNA: TGTGCCACCAGCAGACGAACAGGGGGCACAGATACGCAGTATTTT. The full variable domain, in which reference TRBV15 and TRBJ2-3 provide the parts outside the CDR3, is DAMVIQNPRYQVTQFGKPVTLSCSQTLNHNVMYWYQQKSSQAPKLLFHYYDKDFNNEADTPDNFQSRRPNTSFCFLDIRSPGLGDTAMYLCATSRRTGGTDTQYFGPGTRLTVL.

V usage is TRBV30 and J usage is TRBJ1-4, with D possibly TRBD1 on 5 matching bases. Trimming left V 1 base short and J 4 bases short, with 13 bases between. Germline lookup yields CDR1 GTSNPN and CDR2 SVGIG (reference sequence). There are 15 residues in the CDR3. In DNA form, the CDR3 reads TGTGCCTGGAGTGGCTCGGGACTGAGTAATGAAAAACTGTTTTTT. Its protein is CAWSGSGLSNEKLFF.

The chain couples TRBV18 to TRBJ2-3; D possibly corresponds to TRBD1 (5 bases). The length of the CDR3 is 11 residues. Trimming shortened V by 2 bases and J by 11 bases, and 8 bases separated the two germline ends. Germline CDR1 KGHSH, CDR2 LQKENI. The CDR3 DNA sequence: TGTGCCAGCTCACCAGAAGGGGAGCAGTATTTT. It encodes CASSPEGEQYF.

A single count supports this clone. The chain joins TRBV6-5 to TRBJ2-7; D may be TRBD2 (6 bases). This CDR3 region has 13 residues. The V end lost 10 bases, the J end lost 13 bases, and 26 bases lay between the germline ends. The germline CDR1 and CDR2 sequences are MNHEY and SVGAGI. DNA of the CDR3: TGTGCCAACCCCGGGACTCTTCGGAGGGATTTATACGTC. Translation: CANPGTLRRDLYV.

The chain joins TRBV7-9 to TRBJ2-1, with 15 bases identical to TRBD2. Germline trimming cut 1 base from V and 11 bases from J; bases unmatched to any gene: 3. This CDR3 contains 15 residues. The germline CDR1 and CDR2 sequences are SEHNR and FQNEAQ (reference sequence). In DNA form, the CDR3 reads TGTGCCAGCAGCTTAGGAGGGACTAGCGGGAGGAAGCAGTTCTTC. This codes for CASSLGGTSGRKQFF.

The gene calls are TRBV11-3 and TRBJ1-2; no clear D. The CDR3 runs to 13 residues. Trimming removed 2 bases from V and 3 bases from J, with 7 bases in between. Germline assignment: CDR1 SGHNT and CDR2 YENEEA. The CDR3 nucleotides are TGTGCCAGCAGCTTACATACTGACTATGGCTACACCTTC. Translating it yields CASSLHTDYGYTF.

This chain joins TRBV7-3 and TRBJ2-1, with TRBD2 matching 10 bases. Trimming at V came to 4 bases and at J to 7 bases, leaving 10 bases not matched to a gene. The CDR3 consists of 16 residues. The germline V gene encodes CDR1 SGHTA and CDR2 FQGTGA. The CDR3 region has the DNA TGTGCCAGCAGCTGGTTAGCGGGAGGTATGAGGAATGAGCAGTTCTTC. Its protein is CASSWLAGGMRNEQFF.

This clone has a handful of counts. In DNA, the CDR3 is TGTGCCAGCAGCTTCTGGACAGGCATGAACACTGAAGCTTTCTTT. This translates into CASSFWTGMNTEAFF. The rearrangement joins TRBV5-4 to TRBJ1-1, with 7 positions matching TRBD1. The CDR3 covers 15 residues. V lost 2 bases, J lost 0 bases, and 4 bases stayed unmatched. CDR1 SGHNT and CDR2 YYREEE come from the germline V gene (reference sequence).

The table lists this clone with a count of one. The CDR3 coding sequence is TGTGCCAGCTCATCTTCCGGGACAGGGGGCCTTTACACTGAAGCTTTCTTT. Translated, it gives CASSSSGTGGLYTEAFF. The chain has TRBV18 and TRBJ1-1, with 12 bases that match TRBD1. This CDR3 has 17 residues. Germline lookup yields CDR1 KGHSH and CDR2 LQKENI. The V gene end was trimmed by 5 bases and the J gene end by 3 bases; junction bases not matched to a gene: 10.

The chain has TRBV19 and TRBJ2-3; 10 bases fit TRBD2. CDR1 LNHDA and CDR2 SQIVND come from the germline V gene (reference sequence). The ends lost 8 bases at V and 4 bases at J; junction bases unmatched: 6. The CDR3 length is 14 residues. CDR3 amino acids: CASQSGRAPDTQYF. Written as DNA, the CDR3 is TGTGCCAGTCAGAGCGGGAGGGCCCCAGATACGCAGTATTTT.

Turning to this clone: The DNA is left out, because the CDR3 cannot be placed on it with certainty; the CDR3 is given as TCRdb lists it. The rearrangement joins TRBV28 to TRBJ1-2; TRBD1 is the table's D call, not checked against the DNA. Per the germline V gene, CDR1 is MDHEN and CDR2 is SYDVKM. The CDR3 is 14 residues long, ends included. CDR3 loop: CASSSSGQGLGYTF.

The rearrangement links TRBV2 to TRBJ2-1, with 9 bases identical to TRBD2. The junction had 15 bases not matched to a gene; V was cut back by 4 bases and J by 2 bases. From germline, CDR1 is SNHLY and CDR2 FYNNEI. The CDR3 has 19 amino acids. In nucleotides, the CDR3 is TGTGCCAGCAGTGGGGCGGAGCGGGAGGTGGAAAGGACCTACAATGAGCAGTTCTTC. Translation gives CASSGAEREVERTYNEQFF.